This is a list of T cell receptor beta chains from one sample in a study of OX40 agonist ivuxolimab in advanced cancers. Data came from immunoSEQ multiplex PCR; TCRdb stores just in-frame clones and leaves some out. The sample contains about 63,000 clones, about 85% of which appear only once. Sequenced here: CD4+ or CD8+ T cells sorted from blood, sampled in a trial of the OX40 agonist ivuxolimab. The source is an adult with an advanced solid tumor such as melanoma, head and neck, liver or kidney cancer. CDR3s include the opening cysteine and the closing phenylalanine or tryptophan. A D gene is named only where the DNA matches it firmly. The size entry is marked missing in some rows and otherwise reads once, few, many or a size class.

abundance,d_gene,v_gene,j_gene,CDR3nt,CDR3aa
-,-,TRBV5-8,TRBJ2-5,TGTGCCAGCAGCCCCCGGCGAGAGACCCAGTACTTC,CASSPRRETQYF
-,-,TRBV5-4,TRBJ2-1,TGTGCCAGCAGCTTGAGGGGAATGGATGAGCAGTTCTTC,CASSLRGMDEQFF
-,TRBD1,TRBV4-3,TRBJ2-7,TGCGCCAGCAGCCAGGGGACAGGGATCTCCTACGAGCAGTACTTC,CASSQGTGISYEQYF
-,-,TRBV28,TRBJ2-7,TGTGCCAGCAGGACCTTTCGTGAGCAGTACTTC,CASRTFREQYF
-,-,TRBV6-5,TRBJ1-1,TGTGCCAGCAGCAATCCATATGAAGCTTTCTTT,CASSNPYEAFF
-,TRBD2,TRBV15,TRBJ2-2,TGTGCCACCAGCAGAGATACTGGGACTAGCGGGAGGGCCGGGAACACCGGGGAGCTGTTTTTT,CATSRDTGTSGRAGNTGELFF
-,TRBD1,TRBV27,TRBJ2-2,TGTGCCAGCAGTTTTTACGGGACAGTGAACACCGGGGAGCTGTTTTTT,CASSFYGTVNTGELFF
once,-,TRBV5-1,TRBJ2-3,TGCGCCAGCAGCTTTCCAAGCGGCACAGATACGCAGTATTTT,CASSFPSGTDTQYF
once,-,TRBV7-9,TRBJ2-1,TGTGCCAGCAGCTTAGACACCTACAATGAGCAGTTCTTC,CASSLDTYNEQFF
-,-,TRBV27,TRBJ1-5,TGTGCCAGCAGCCCCGAAAGATTCAATCAGCCCCAGCATTTT,CASSPERFNQPQHF
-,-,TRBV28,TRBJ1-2,TGTGCCAGCAGTTATGGACAGATGGGCTACACCTTC,CASSYGQMGYTF
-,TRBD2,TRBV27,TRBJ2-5,TGTGCCAGCAGTACATGGAGGACTAGCGGGATTGAGACCCAGTACTTC,CASSTWRTSGIETQYF
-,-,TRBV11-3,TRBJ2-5,TGTGCCAGCAGCAGTGCGGTACGCCCGGAGACCCAGTACTTC,CASSSAVRPETQYF
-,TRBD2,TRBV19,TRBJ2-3,TGTGCCAGCCGGGGACTAGCGGGAATGGGTTCCGCAGATACGCAGTATTTT,CASRGLAGMGSADTQYF
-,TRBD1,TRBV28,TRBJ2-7,TGTGCCAGCACCCTACAGGGGAGAAACGAGCAGTACTTC,CASTLQGRNEQYF
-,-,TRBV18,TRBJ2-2,TGTGCCAGCTCACCCACAGGGAACACCGGGGAGCTGTTTTTT,CASSPTGNTGELFF
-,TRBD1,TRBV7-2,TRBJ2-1,TGTGCCAGCAGCAAGGGACAGGGTGACAATGAGCAGTTCTTC,CASSKGQGDNEQFF
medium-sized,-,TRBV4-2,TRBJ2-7,TGTGCCAGCAGCCAAGGAGACCAGGGCAGAGTCGAGCAGTACTTC,CASSQGDQGRVEQYF
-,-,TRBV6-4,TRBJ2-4,TGTGCCAGCAGTGAAGGAGACCCACTGCGCATTCAGTACTTC,CASSEGDPLRIQYF
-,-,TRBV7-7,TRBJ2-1,TGTGCTAGCAGCGCACTAGTCGGGACTTACAATGAGCAGTTCTTC,CASSALVGTYNEQFF
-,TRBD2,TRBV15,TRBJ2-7,TGTGCCACCAGCAGAGGCCGGGGGAGGCGGGAGATCTACGAGCAGTACTTC,CATSRGRGRREIYEQYF
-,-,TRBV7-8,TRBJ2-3,TGTGCCAGCAGGCCTCATCATACAGATACGCAGTATTTT,CASRPHHTDTQYF
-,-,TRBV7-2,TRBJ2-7,TGTGCCAGCAGCGAACCGGGAGCCTCCTACGAGCAGTACTTC,CASSEPGASYEQYF
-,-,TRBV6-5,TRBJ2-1,TGTGCCAGCATCCGGGACGGATACAATGAGCAGTTCTTC,CASIRDGYNEQFF
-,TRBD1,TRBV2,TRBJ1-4,TGTGCCAGCAGAGAAGACAGGGGGGAAAAACTGTTTTTT,CASREDRGEKLFF
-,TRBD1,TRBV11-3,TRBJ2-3,TGTGCCAGCAGCGACCGGACAGGGGGCTCAGATACGCAGTATTTT,CASSDRTGGSDTQYF
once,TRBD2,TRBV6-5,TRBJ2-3,TGTGCCAGCAGTTACTCCGGGACTAGAGGCCCAGATACGCAGTATTTT,CASSYSGTRGPDTQYF
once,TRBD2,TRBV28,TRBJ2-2,TGTGCCATCCCAGCGGGGACCCACCCCACCGGGGAGCTGTTTTTT,CAIPAGTHPTGELFF
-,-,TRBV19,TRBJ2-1,TGTGCCAGTGGTGGTAGTGAGCAGTTCTTC,CASGGSEQFF
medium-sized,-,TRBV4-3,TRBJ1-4,TGCGCCAGCAGCCAGTTACAGGGTCCGGAGGAAAAACTGTTTTTT,CASSQLQGPEEKLFF
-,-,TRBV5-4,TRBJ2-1,TGTGCCAGCAGGGTGGGAGGAGGGAATGAGCAGTTCTTC,CASRVGGGNEQFF
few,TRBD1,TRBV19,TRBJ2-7,TGTGCCAGTAATCGACAGGGTTCATCCTACGAGCAGTACTTC,CASNRQGSSYEQYF
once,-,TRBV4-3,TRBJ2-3,TGCGCCAGCAGCCAAGAAGGCCCTAGTGGCACAGATACGCAGTATTTT,CASSQEGPSGTDTQYF
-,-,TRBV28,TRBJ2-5,TGTGCCAGCAGTTTATTCAGTCAAGAGACCCAGTACTTC,CASSLFSQETQYF
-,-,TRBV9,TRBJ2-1,TGTGCCAGCAGCCTTTCTTTACACAATGAGCAGTTCTTC,CASSLSLHNEQFF
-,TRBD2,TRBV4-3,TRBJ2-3,TGCGCCAGCAGCCAGGGACTAACTAGCACAGATACGCAGTATTTT,CASSQGLTSTDTQYF
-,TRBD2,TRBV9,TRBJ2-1,TGTGCCAGCAGCGAAAGTTTAGCGGGAAAAAACCCCTTCCTTAATGAGCAGTTCTTC,CASSESLAGKNPFLNEQFF
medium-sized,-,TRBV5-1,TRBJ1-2,TGCGCCAGCAGCTTGGATGGACAAGAGTATGGCTACACCTTC,CASSLDGQEYGYTF
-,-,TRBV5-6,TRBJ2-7,TGTGCCAGCAGCCCTTGGCACACCCGCGCCTCCTACGAGCAGTACTTC,CASSPWHTRASYEQYF
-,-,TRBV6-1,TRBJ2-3,TGTGCCAGCAGTTTGGGGTTGGGAGACGCAGATACGCAGTATTTT,CASSLGLGDADTQYF
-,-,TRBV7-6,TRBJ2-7,TGTGCCAGCAGCTTATCGGGGTCCCAACGTGAGCAGTACTTC,CASSLSGSQREQYF
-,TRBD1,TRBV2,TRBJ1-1,TGTGCCAGCAGCGGACAGGGAATGAGAGCTTTCTTT,CASSGQGMRAFF
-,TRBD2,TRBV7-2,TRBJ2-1,TGTGCCAGCAGCCTCTGGGGGACTAGCGGGAACAATGAGCAGTTCTTC,CASSLWGTSGNNEQFF
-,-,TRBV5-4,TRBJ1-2,TGTGCCAGCAGCTTGGGGTGGTATAGGGATCTCGGCGGCTACACCTTC,CASSLGWYRDLGGYTF
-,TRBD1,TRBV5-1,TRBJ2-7,TGCGCCAGCAGCCGGACAGGGGTCGAGCAGTACTTC,CASSRTGVEQYF
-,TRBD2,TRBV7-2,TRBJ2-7,TGTGCCAGCAGCTTAGGTCAAAGCGGGATCTACGAGCAGTACTTC,CASSLGQSGIYEQYF
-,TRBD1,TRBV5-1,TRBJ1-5,TGCGCCAGCAGCTTATCAGGGGGCGGTCAGCCCCAGCATTTT,CASSLSGGGQPQHF
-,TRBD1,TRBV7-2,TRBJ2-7,TGTGCCAGCAGCTGGGGACAGGGGCTCTACGAGCAGTACTTC,CASSWGQGLYEQYF
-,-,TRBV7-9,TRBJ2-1,TGTGCCAGCAGCTTAGCGGCAGGGAACAATGAGCAGTTCTTC,CASSLAAGNNEQFF